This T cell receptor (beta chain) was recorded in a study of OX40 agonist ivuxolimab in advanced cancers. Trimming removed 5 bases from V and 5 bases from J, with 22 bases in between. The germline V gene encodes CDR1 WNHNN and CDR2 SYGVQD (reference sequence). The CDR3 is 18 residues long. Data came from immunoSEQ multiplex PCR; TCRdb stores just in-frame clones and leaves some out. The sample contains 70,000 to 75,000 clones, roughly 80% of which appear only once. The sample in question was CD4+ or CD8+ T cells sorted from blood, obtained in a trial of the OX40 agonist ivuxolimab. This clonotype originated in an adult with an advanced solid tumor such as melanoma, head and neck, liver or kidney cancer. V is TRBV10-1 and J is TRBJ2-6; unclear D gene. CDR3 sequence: CASSCYIDAQSRANVLTF. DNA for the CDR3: TGCGCCAGCAGTTGTTACATAGACGCACAAAGTCGGGCCAACGTCCTGACTTTC.